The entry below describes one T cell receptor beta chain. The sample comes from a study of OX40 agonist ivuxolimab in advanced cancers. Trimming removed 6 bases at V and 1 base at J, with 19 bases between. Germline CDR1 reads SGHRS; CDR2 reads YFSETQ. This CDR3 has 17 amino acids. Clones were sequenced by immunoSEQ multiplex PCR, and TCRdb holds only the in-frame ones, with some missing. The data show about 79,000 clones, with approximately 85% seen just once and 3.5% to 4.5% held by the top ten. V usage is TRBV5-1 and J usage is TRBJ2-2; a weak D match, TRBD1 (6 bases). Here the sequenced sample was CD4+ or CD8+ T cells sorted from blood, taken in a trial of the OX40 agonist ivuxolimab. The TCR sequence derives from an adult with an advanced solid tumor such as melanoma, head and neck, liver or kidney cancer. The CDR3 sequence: CASKVIPGHLNTGELFF. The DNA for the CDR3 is TGCGCCAGCAAGGTAATCCCGGGACACCTGAACACCGGGGAGCTGTTTTTT.